Shown below are 31 T cell receptor beta chains from a single sample sequenced in a study of human T cells and chemical hapten exposure. TCRdb fed the RACE reads into MiXCR, producing one record per CDR3 protein. The profile shows tens of thousands of distinct CDR3 sequences, 9.6% of them singletons. The time point here: pre-sensitization, week 0. Treatment described: therapeutic diphenylcyclopropenone sensitization with weekly scalp DPC. The input for sequencing was whole blood, taken in connection with sensitization to the hapten diphenylcyclopropenone (DPC). The source is a woman aged 40 to 50 with alopecia areata. Some clones in this sample may be carry-over from other donors' samples.

The gene calls are TRBV6-2 or TRBV6-3 and TRBJ2-7; D gene ambiguous. V was pared by 6 bases and J by 3 bases, with 9 bases between. The CDR3 runs 12 residues. Germline assignment: CDR1 MNHEY and CDR2 SVGEGT. CDR3 coding DNA: TGTGCCAGCAGCGGTTGGGACTACGAGCAGTACTTC. It encodes CASSGWDYEQYF.

This clonotype was seen at least ten times. The J gene is TRBJ1-5, the V gene TRBV3-1; a possible D gene is TRBD1 (5 bases). Looked up from germline, CDR1 is LGHDT and CDR2 is YNNKEL (reference sequence). This CDR3 has 15 amino acids. Trimming removed 1 base at V and 5 bases at J, with 12 bases between. CDR3 coding DNA: TGTGCCAGCAGCCAAGGGGACGGCGGGCATCAGCCCCAGCATTTT. Protein product: CASSQGDGGHQPQHF.

The chain carries TRBV7-8 and TRBJ2-3, with TRBD2 matching over 9 bases. The CDR3 runs 16 residues. The germline V gene encodes CDR1 SGHVS and CDR2 FQNEAQ. Germline trimming cut 5 bases from V and 4 bases from J; bases unmatched to any gene: 10. The CDR3 here is CASSPWVRGGSDTQYF. The CDR3 DNA reads as TGTGCCAGCAGCCCATGGGTGCGGGGGGGCTCAGATACGCAGTATTTT.

This clonotype was detected only a few times. The chain links TRBV4-2 to TRBJ1-2, with a possible D match to TRBD1 (5 bases). CDR3 length equals 14 residues. V lost 0 bases and J 7 bases, leaving 12 bases between the germline ends. Germline V gene data show CDR1 as LGHNA and CDR2 as YNFKEQ. The CDR3 region is CASSQDGRGGGYTF. For the CDR3, the DNA is TGTGCCAGCAGCCAAGATGGGAGGGGCGGTGGCTACACCTTC.

In this sample, this clonotype turned up a few times. This may arise from a read error, as a much more abundant clone is one base away. The CDR3 coding sequence is TGTGCCAGCAGCTTAAGGACACTCTTCGGCTGCACCTTC. Its translation: CASSLRTLFGCTF. The chain recombines TRBV13 with TRBJ1-2, with D maybe TRBD1 (5 bases). The length of the CDR3 is 13 residues. Per germline, CDR1 PRHDT and CDR2 FYEKMQ (reference sequence).

This clonotype has more than one count but fewer than ten. The V gene is TRBV9, the J gene TRBJ2-7; D unclear. Trimming removed 0 bases at V and 2 bases at J, with 12 bases between. CDR3 length: 15 residues. Germline loops: CDR1 SGDLS, CDR2 YYNGEE. The CDR3: CASSVDPQGPYEQYF. CDR3 DNA: TGTGCCAGCAGCGTAGACCCACAAGGTCCCTACGAGCAGTACTTC.

This clonotype was detected many times. The V and J genes are TRBV7-2 and TRBJ2-5; TRBD1 matches at 10 bases. V lost 1 base to trimming and J lost 5 bases; unmatched junction nucleotides: 10. The germline V gene has CDR1 SGHTA and CDR2 FQGNSA. The CDR3 is made up of 17 amino acids. The DNA of the CDR3 is TGTGCCAGCAGCTTAGTTATCGACAGGGGGCATAGCGAGACCCAGTACTTC. It is translated as CASSLVIDRGHSETQYF.

This clonotype was observed a handful of times. The junction does not match germline at one end; this may be a read error. V gene TRBV6-6 combines with J gene TRBJ2-2; maybe TRBD2 (5 bases). Germline V CDR1 and CDR2: MNHNY, SVGAGI (reference sequence). CDR3 length equals 15 residues. The CDR3 spells CASSYSRALTGEPFF. In DNA form, the CDR3 reads TGTGCCAGCAGTTACTCGAGGGCCCTCACCGGGGAGCCGTTTTTT.

This clonotype was recorded many times. The chain links TRBV13 to TRBJ1-1; D unresolved. The CDR3 is 13 amino acids. Germline V CDR1 and CDR2: PRHDT, FYEKMQ (reference sequence). The ends were cut back, 5 bases at V and 0 bases at J, with 7 bases in the middle. The DNA of the CDR3 is TGTGCCAGCAGCCGAACACTGAACACTGAAGCTTTCTTT. This encodes CASSRTLNTEAFF. Looking up the rest from reference TRBV13 and TRBJ1-1 gives the full variable domain: AAGVIQSPRHLIKEKRETATLKCYPIPRHDTVYWYQQGPGQDPQFLISFYEKMQSDKGSIPDRFSAQQFSDYHSELNMSSLELGDSALYFCASSRTLNTEAFFGQGTRLTVV.

This clonotype was seen many times. The rearrangement joins TRBV21-1 to TRBJ2-2; the table's D call, TRBD2, has no DNA check behind it. TRBV21-1 is recorded as a pseudogene. The CDR3 is 17 residues long. The CDR3 nucleotides read TGTGCCAGCAGCAAAGCAGCGGGGGGACCTAACACCGGGGAGCTGTTTTTT. It yields the protein CASSKAAGGPNTGELFF.

This chain links TRBV11-2 with TRBJ2-7; 8 positions agree with TRBD2. Germline lookup yields CDR1 SGHAT and CDR2 FQNNGV. J was trimmed by 3 bases and V by 5 bases; bases with no gene match: 12. The CDR3 has 16 amino acids. The chain's CDR3 is CASSPGRGGANYEQYF. The CDR3, as DNA: TGTGCCAGCAGCCCCGGCCGGGGGGGGGCAAACTACGAGCAGTACTTC.

V is TRBV11-2 and J is TRBJ2-3; maybe TRBD1 (5 bases). This CDR3 is built from 16 residues. CDR1 SGHAT and CDR2 FQNNGV come from the germline V gene. The V and J ends lost 1 base and 1 base respectively, with 12 bases between them. CDR3 DNA: TGTGCCAGCAGCTTAGCGGATAGGGGCCGCACAGATACGCAGTATTTT. This sequence encodes CASSLADRGRTDTQYF.

The chain is built from TRBV29-1 and TRBJ1-1, with TRBD1 as a possible D gene (6 bases). CDR1 is SQVTM, CDR2 ANQGSEA, per germline. The V gene lost 3 bases and the J gene lost 7 bases, with 12 bases spanning the gap. This CDR3 has 12 amino acids. For the CDR3, the DNA is TGCAGCGTTGATACAGGGAGGAATGAAGCTTTCTTT. Translation gives CSVDTGRNEAFF.

The chain joins TRBV19 to TRBJ2-6; D is ambiguous. The CDR3 runs to 15 residues. With 3 bases removed from V and 2 bases from J, the gap between germline ends came to 8 bases. Germline V gene sequence: CDR1 LNHDA, CDR2 SQIVND (reference sequence). CDR3 sequence: CASSIGMPGANVLTF. In DNA form, the CDR3 reads TGTGCCAGTAGTATTGGGATGCCTGGGGCCAACGTCCTGACTTTC.

There are many counts of this clonotype. The chain is built from TRBV2 and TRBJ2-4, with D unclear. There are 16 residues in the CDR3. V was clipped by 2 bases and J by 0 bases, with 11 bases between them. Germline V CDR1 and CDR2: SNHLY, FYNNEI. In nucleotides, the CDR3 is TGTGCCAGCAGTGAAATGGGAAACCTAGCCAAAAACATTCAGTACTTC. It translates to CASSEMGNLAKNIQYF. Drawing the rest from reference TRBV2 and TRBJ2-4, the complete variable domain is EPEVTQTPSHQVTQMGQEVILRCVPISNHLYFYWYRQILGQKVEFLVSFYNNEISEKSEIFDDQFSVERPDGSNFTLKIRSTKLEDSAMYFCASSEMGNLAKNIQYFGAGTRLSVL.

The sample holds many counts of this clonotype. The rearrangement joins TRBV6-1 to TRBJ1-2; unclear D gene. V shed 2 bases and J shed 8 bases, with 12 bases lying between them. This CDR3 is built from 13 residues. Germline assignment: CDR1 MNHNS and CDR2 SASEGT. DNA of the CDR3: TGTGCCAGCAGTGAACGGGAGGATCGGGGCTACACCTTC. Protein: CASSEREDRGYTF.

This clonotype was picked up many times. The chain joins TRBV4-1 to TRBJ1-2; weak D call: TRBD1 (5 bases). V gave up 0 bases and J gave up 4 bases, with 21 bases separating them. CDR1 and CDR2 (germline): MGHRA, YSYEKL. This CDR3 region has 18 residues. This CDR3 reads CASSQDRGSLPFFYGYTF. DNA of the CDR3: TGCGCCAGCAGCCAAGATCGGGGGAGCCTCCCATTTTTCTATGGCTACACCTTC.

The V and J genes are TRBV4-1 and TRBJ1-6; D unclear. Trimming stripped 5 bases from V and 7 bases from J, with 15 bases between. The CDR3 totals 15 residues. Germline V lookup: CDR1 MGHRA, CDR2 YSYEKL. The DNA for the CDR3 is TGCGCCAGCAGCAGACTTGTGGCTTTAAATTCACCCCTCCACTTT. It yields the protein CASSRLVALNSPLHF.

This clonotype occurred many times. CDR3 sequence reads: CASTTSGTTYEQYF. The CDR3 region has the DNA TGTGCCAGCACCACTAGCGGGACCACCTACGAGCAGTACTTC. The chain has TRBV10-3 and TRBJ2-7; 10 nucleotides agree with TRBD2. The CDR3 runs to 14 residues. The germline gives CDR1 ENHRY, CDR2 SYGVKD. V lost 10 bases, J lost 2 bases, and 8 bases stayed unmatched.

This clonotype was seen a handful of times. This rearrangement joins TRBV20-1 to TRBJ2-3; D gene uncertain. V dropped 1 base and J dropped 2 bases, with 10 bases sitting between them. This CDR3 comprises 14 residues. In germline, CDR1 is DFQATT, CDR2 SNEGSKA (reference sequence). The CDR3 region is CSARVAQNTDTQYF. The DNA of the CDR3 is TGCAGTGCTAGAGTGGCCCAAAACACAGATACGCAGTATTTT.

There are many counts of this clonotype. V usage is TRBV7-9 and J usage is TRBJ1-5; 12 nucleotides align to TRBD1. The ends lost 4 bases at V and 0 bases at J; junction bases unmatched: 10. The CDR3 spans 19 residues. From germline, CDR1 is SEHNR and CDR2 FQNEAQ (reference sequence). Here the CDR3 reads CASSSNGTGGLASNQPQHF. As DNA, the CDR3 is TGTGCCAGCAGCTCGAACGGGACAGGGGGCCTTGCTAGCAATCAGCCCCAGCATTTT.

This clonotype occurred many times. The chain joins TRBV5-4 to TRBJ1-1; D is ambiguous. Deletions cut 0 bases from V and 5 bases from J, with 14 bases between. CDR1 is SGHNT, CDR2 YYREEE, per germline (reference sequence). CDR3 length: 15 residues. The CDR3 DNA is TGTGCCAGCAGCTTGGTCCCCGTAGGCGGTACTGAAGCTTTCTTT. This translates into CASSLVPVGGTEAFF. The full variable domain, rest sourced from reference TRBV5-4 and TRBJ1-1, is ETGVTQSPTHLIKTRGQQVTLRCSSQSGHNTVSWYQQALGQGPQFIFQYYREEENGRGNFPPRFSGLQFPNYSSELNVNALELDDSALYLCASSLVPVGGTEAFFGQGTRLTVV.

This clonotype was counted at least ten times. V and J are TRBV7-2 and TRBJ1-5; 9 positions match TRBD1. V gave up 5 bases and J gave up 7 bases; unmatched junction bases: 6. Germline CDR1 and CDR2: SGHTA and FQGNSA. The CDR3 runs to 14 residues. The CDR3 sequence is CASSPDRGWQPQHF. The DNA for the CDR3 is TGTGCCAGCAGCCCGGACAGGGGTTGGCAGCCCCAGCATTTT.

This clonotype has a count of ten or more. This rearrangement joins TRBV7-2 to TRBJ2-5; D is possibly TRBD1 (6 bases). The CDR3 is made up of 15 amino acids. The V gene's germline CDR1 is SGHTA and CDR2 FQGNSA. Between the trimmed V and J ends, which lost 5 bases and 2 bases, there was a span of 15 bases. CDR3 region: CASSVRTAVQETQYF. The CDR3 coding sequence is TGTGCCAGCAGCGTTCGGACAGCCGTTCAAGAGACCCAGTACTTC. Full variable domain (missing parts from reference TRBV7-2 and TRBJ2-5): GAGVSQSPSNKVTEKGKDVELRCDPISGHTALYWYRQSLGQGLEFLIYFQGNSAPDKSGLPSDRFSAERTGGSVSTLTIQRTQQEDSAVYLCASSVRTAVQETQYFGPGTRLLVL.

The table lists this clonotype with many counts. This chain links TRBV10-3 with TRBJ2-3; possibly TRBD1 for D (6 bases). CDR3 length: 16 amino acids. V lost 2 bases and J 4 bases, leaving 16 bases between the germline ends. Per germline, CDR1 ENHRY and CDR2 SYGVKD. In DNA form, the CDR3 reads TGTGCCATCAGTGAGGCGCTTACGACAGGACCAGATACGCAGTATTTT. Translation gives CAISEALTTGPDTQYF.

J is TRBJ2-2 and V is TRBV7-3, with 8 positions matching TRBD2. Trimming at V came to 5 bases and at J to 6 bases, leaving 8 bases not matched to a gene. This CDR3 region has 15 residues. Germline V lookup: CDR1 SGHTA, CDR2 FQGTGA. The CDR3 DNA reads as TGTGCCAGCAGCCCGGGACTAGTTCTTCCCGGGGAGCTGTTTTTT. It yields the protein CASSPGLVLPGELFF.

The rearrangement joins TRBV4-2 to TRBJ2-4; the D gene is possibly TRBD1 (5 bases). The germline gives CDR1 LGHNA, CDR2 YNFKEQ. V was cut by 0 bases and J by 6 bases, with 9 bases left in between. The CDR3 covers 14 residues. DNA of the CDR3: TGTGCCAGCAGCCAAGAGTCAGGGTCAAACATTCAGTACTTC. Protein sequence: CASSQESGSNIQYF.

Only a few counts were recorded for this clonotype. This sequence joins TRBV3-1 and TRBJ2-1, with 9 bases identical to TRBD2. Trimming cost V 4 bases and J 5 bases; bases outside gene matches: 6. CDR3 size: 15 residues. Germline CDR1 is LGHDT and CDR2 is YNNKEL (reference sequence). The CDR3 spells CASSPMASGNNEQFF. The CDR3 DNA is TGTGCCAGCAGCCCAATGGCTAGCGGGAACAATGAGCAGTTCTTC.

Only a few counts were recorded for this clonotype. This chain connects TRBV12-3 or TRBV12-4 to TRBJ2-5; 10 bases map to TRBD2. This CDR3 comprises 18 residues. Trimming cost V 5 bases and J 4 bases; bases outside gene matches: 16. CDR3 DNA sequence: TGTGCCAGCAGTGTAAGGGGTTCTAGCGGGGGACCTTCAGAGACCCAGTACTTC. It codes for CASSVRGSSGGPSETQYF.

This clonotype was counted between two and nine times. The V and J genes are TRBV9 and TRBJ2-3; D perhaps matches TRBD2 (6 bases). The germline V and J ends were trimmed by 0 bases and 5 bases, with 10 bases remaining between them. This CDR3 comprises 14 residues. Germline CDR1 and CDR2: SGDLS and YYNGEE. The CDR3 is CASSVGPSVDTQYF. The CDR3 nucleotides read TGTGCCAGCAGCGTAGGTCCTAGCGTAGATACGCAGTATTTT.

The rearrangement uses TRBV5-1 and TRBJ2-1; 11 bases are a match to TRBD1. From germline, CDR1 is SGHRS and CDR2 YFSETQ. CDR3 length: 15 residues. V shed 2 bases, J shed 12 bases, and the junction held 10 bases outside the gene matches. The CDR3 DNA is TGCGCCAGCAGCTTACAGGGGACAGGGGGTTCGGCGCAGTTCTTC. As protein: CASSLQGTGGSAQFF.